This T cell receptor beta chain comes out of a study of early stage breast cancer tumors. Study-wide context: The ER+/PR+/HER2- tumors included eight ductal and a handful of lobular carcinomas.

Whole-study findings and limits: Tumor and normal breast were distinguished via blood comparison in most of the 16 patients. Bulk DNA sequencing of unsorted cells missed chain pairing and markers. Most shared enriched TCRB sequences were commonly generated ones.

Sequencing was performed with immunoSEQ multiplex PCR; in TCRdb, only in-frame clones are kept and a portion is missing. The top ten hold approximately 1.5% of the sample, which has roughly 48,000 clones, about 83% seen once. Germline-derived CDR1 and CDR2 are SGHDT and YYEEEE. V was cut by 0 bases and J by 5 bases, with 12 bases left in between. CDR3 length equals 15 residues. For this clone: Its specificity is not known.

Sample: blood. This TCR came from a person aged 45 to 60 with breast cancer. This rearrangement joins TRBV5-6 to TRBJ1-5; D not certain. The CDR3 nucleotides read TGTGCCAGCAGCTTGGGGTCCGTGGGTTATCAGCCCCAGCATTTT. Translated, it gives CASSLGSVGYQPQHF.